A selection of T cell receptor beta chains follows, all from one sample in a study of radiotherapy plus CTLA-4 blockade in lung cancer. Sequencing used immunoSEQ multiplex PCR; TCRdb keeps in-frame clones, though not all of them. The sample lists about 84,000 clones; less than 80% were seen once. The source material was peripheral blood, sampled from a patient treated with radiotherapy plus ipilimumab. The receptors originated from a human donor with non-small cell lung cancer that progressed on radiotherapy plus ipilimumab. The CDR3 runs from the conserved cysteine through the conserved F or W. Each record gives: V gene, D gene, J gene, clone size, CDR3 DNA, CDR3 protein. D genes are given only for firm matches. Size tells how often a clone was seen (once, few, many) or the class of an expanded clone, and some rows leave it out.

v_call: TRBV19
d_call: NA
j_call: TRBJ1-2
clone_size: NA
cdr3_nt: TGTGCCAGTAGTATAGATAGCGCCTCCTATGGCTACACCTTC
cdr3_aa: CASSIDSASYGYTF

v_call: TRBV19
d_call: TRBD2
j_call: TRBJ2-3
clone_size: NA
cdr3_nt: TGTGCCCGTCAGGCTAGCGGGGGACGAAGCACAGATACGCAGTATTTT
cdr3_aa: CARQASGGRSTDTQYF

v_call: TRBV28
d_call: NA
j_call: TRBJ1-3
clone_size: NA
cdr3_nt: TGTGCCAGCAGCCCTTCCGGACAACTCTCTGGAAACACCATATATTTT
cdr3_aa: CASSPSGQLSGNTIYF

v_call: TRBV2
d_call: NA
j_call: TRBJ1-1
clone_size: NA
cdr3_nt: TGTGCCAGCAGCGAGGGGCCGGGAACTGAAGCTTTCTTT
cdr3_aa: CASSEGPGTEAFF

v_call: TRBV29-1
d_call: NA
j_call: TRBJ2-3
clone_size: NA
cdr3_nt: TGCAGCGTGGAACCACCAACAGATACGCAGTATTTT
cdr3_aa: CSVEPPTDTQYF

v_call: TRBV5-4
d_call: TRBD2
j_call: TRBJ2-1
clone_size: NA
cdr3_nt: TGTGCCAGCAGCGCTAGCGGGAGGGCTCGGGAGCAGTTCTTC
cdr3_aa: CASSASGRAREQFF

v_call: TRBV6-1
d_call: NA
j_call: TRBJ1-2
clone_size: NA
cdr3_nt: TGTGCCAGCATCTTAACGAAGACATCCCCTGGCTACACCTTC
cdr3_aa: CASILTKTSPGYTF

v_call: TRBV5-1
d_call: TRBD2
j_call: TRBJ2-1
clone_size: NA
cdr3_nt: TGCGCCAGCAGCCCCGGACTAGCGGGGGGCGTAACTCGGTACAATGAGCAGTTCTTC
cdr3_aa: CASSPGLAGGVTRYNEQFF

v_call: TRBV28
d_call: NA
j_call: TRBJ2-7
clone_size: NA
cdr3_nt: TGTGCCAGCAATCTCCTGGGGCAGGACTACGAGCAGTACTTC
cdr3_aa: CASNLLGQDYEQYF

v_call: TRBV7-2
d_call: NA
j_call: TRBJ1-3
clone_size: NA
cdr3_nt: TGTGCCAGCAGCCCGATGCGGGAATCCGGAAACACCATATATTTT
cdr3_aa: CASSPMRESGNTIYF

v_call: TRBV19
d_call: NA
j_call: TRBJ2-7
clone_size: NA
cdr3_nt: TGTGCCAGTAAACCCGGGACCGATCACTACGAGCAGTACTTC
cdr3_aa: CASKPGTDHYEQYF

v_call: TRBV4-2
d_call: NA
j_call: TRBJ2-7
clone_size: NA
cdr3_nt: TGTGCCAGCAGCCAAGAGGAACTAGCCCCCTACGAGCAGTACTTC
cdr3_aa: CASSQEELAPYEQYF

v_call: TRBV9
d_call: TRBD1
j_call: TRBJ2-2
clone_size: NA
cdr3_nt: TGTGCCAGCAGCGCAAGGGACAGGACGAACACCGGGGAGCTGTTTTTT
cdr3_aa: CASSARDRTNTGELFF

v_call: TRBV11-3
d_call: NA
j_call: TRBJ2-6
clone_size: NA
cdr3_nt: TGCGCCAGCAGCTTAGAGGGAAGTGGGGCCAACGTCCTGACTTTC
cdr3_aa: CASSLEGSGANVLTF

v_call: TRBV27
d_call: TRBD2
j_call: TRBJ2-3
clone_size: NA
cdr3_nt: TGTGCCAGCAGTTTCTCCCTAGCGGGAGATACGCAGTATTTT
cdr3_aa: CASSFSLAGDTQYF

v_call: TRBV28
d_call: NA
j_call: TRBJ1-2
clone_size: NA
cdr3_nt: TGTGCCAGCAGTTTATATGCCGGGGGGTATGGCTACACCTTC
cdr3_aa: CASSLYAGGYGYTF

v_call: TRBV28
d_call: NA
j_call: TRBJ1-1
clone_size: few
cdr3_nt: TGTGCCAGCAGTCCTACCCGGGGGGATATGAACACTGAAGCTTTCTTT
cdr3_aa: CASSPTRGDMNTEAFF

v_call: TRBV5-1
d_call: NA
j_call: TRBJ1-2
clone_size: NA
cdr3_nt: TGCGCCAGCAGCCCGACCCCAGGGAACTATGGCTACACCTTC
cdr3_aa: CASSPTPGNYGYTF

v_call: TRBV9
d_call: NA
j_call: TRBJ2-4
clone_size: NA
cdr3_nt: TGTGCCAGCAGCGTAGTGCCGGGGCAGGACATTCAGTACTTC
cdr3_aa: CASSVVPGQDIQYF

v_call: TRBV5-1
d_call: TRBD1
j_call: TRBJ2-2
clone_size: NA
cdr3_nt: TGCGCCAGCAGCCCAGGGGGCCTGAACACCGGGGAGCTGTTTTTT
cdr3_aa: CASSPGGLNTGELFF

v_call: TRBV6-1
d_call: NA
j_call: TRBJ2-1
clone_size: NA
cdr3_nt: TGTGCCAGCACGGAGGACTCCTACAATGAGCAGTTCTTC
cdr3_aa: CASTEDSYNEQFF

v_call: TRBV27
d_call: NA
j_call: TRBJ2-1
clone_size: NA
cdr3_nt: TGTGCCAGCAGTTTCTCGGCTGGGGCCGATGAGCAGTTCTTC
cdr3_aa: CASSFSAGADEQFF

v_call: TRBV2
d_call: NA
j_call: TRBJ2-6
clone_size: NA
cdr3_nt: TGTGCCAGCAGTGCGCGGACTTCGGCCAACGTCCTGACTTTC
cdr3_aa: CASSARTSANVLTF

v_call: TRBV7-6
d_call: TRBD1
j_call: TRBJ1-4
clone_size: NA
cdr3_nt: TGTGCCAGCAGCCACTACAGGGGACAGAATGAAAAACTGTTTTTT
cdr3_aa: CASSHYRGQNEKLFF

v_call: TRBV5-1
d_call: NA
j_call: TRBJ1-1
clone_size: few
cdr3_nt: TGCGCCAACCCCTCGTCCGGTGAAGCTTTCTTT
cdr3_aa: CANPSSGEAFF

v_call: TRBV28
d_call: TRBD1
j_call: TRBJ2-7
clone_size: NA
cdr3_nt: TGTGCCAGCAGGCCGGGACAGCTGCACCTAGAGCAGTACTTC
cdr3_aa: CASRPGQLHLEQYF

v_call: TRBV5-1
d_call: TRBD1
j_call: TRBJ2-7
clone_size: NA
cdr3_nt: TGCGCCAGCAGCTCAGGACAGGGGGCTGGGGAGCAGTACTTC
cdr3_aa: CASSSGQGAGEQYF

v_call: TRBV5-6
d_call: NA
j_call: TRBJ2-3
clone_size: NA
cdr3_nt: TGTGCCAGCAGCGTCCGTTTTGGGGGTAGCACAGATACGCAGTATTTT
cdr3_aa: CASSVRFGGSTDTQYF

v_call: TRBV7-2
d_call: TRBD1
j_call: TRBJ1-4
clone_size: NA
cdr3_nt: TGTGCCAGCAGCTTAGTCCCCCCGGGACAGGGTAATGAAAAACTGTTTTTT
cdr3_aa: CASSLVPPGQGNEKLFF

v_call: TRBV7-2
d_call: TRBD1
j_call: TRBJ1-2
clone_size: NA
cdr3_nt: TGTGCCAGCAGCTTAGAGGGACAGCCCTATGGCTACACCTTC
cdr3_aa: CASSLEGQPYGYTF

v_call: TRBV15
d_call: TRBD1
j_call: TRBJ1-4
clone_size: NA
cdr3_nt: TGTGCCACCAGCAGAGAGTCTGACAGGGGGAACGAAAAACTGTTTTTT
cdr3_aa: CATSRESDRGNEKLFF

v_call: TRBV19
d_call: TRBD1
j_call: TRBJ1-1
clone_size: NA
cdr3_nt: TGTGCCAGTAGTAGCGACAGGGGGGGGAACACTGAAGCTTTCTTT
cdr3_aa: CASSSDRGGNTEAFF

v_call: TRBV11-2
d_call: TRBD2
j_call: TRBJ2-1
clone_size: few
cdr3_nt: TGTGCCAGCAGCCCTTCCCGGGCGGGGGTCTACAATGAGCAGTTCTTC
cdr3_aa: CASSPSRAGVYNEQFF

v_call: TRBV11-2
d_call: NA
j_call: TRBJ1-5
clone_size: NA
cdr3_nt: TGTGCCAGCAGCTCAGACCCTAATCAGCCCCAGCATTTT
cdr3_aa: CASSSDPNQPQHF

v_call: TRBV6-5
d_call: NA
j_call: TRBJ2-1
clone_size: NA
cdr3_nt: TGTGCCAGCAGTTACTCGGGGGGTCCCTACAATGAGCAGTTCTTC
cdr3_aa: CASSYSGGPYNEQFF

v_call: TRBV28
d_call: NA
j_call: TRBJ1-1
clone_size: NA
cdr3_nt: TGTGCCAGCAGTTTCGGGCAGACCGGCCACACTGAAGCTTTCTTT
cdr3_aa: CASSFGQTGHTEAFF

v_call: TRBV6-6
d_call: NA
j_call: TRBJ2-1
clone_size: few
cdr3_nt: TGTGCCAGCAGTTACTACAGGCGGGATGGTGTGCAGTTCTTC
cdr3_aa: CASSYYRRDGVQFF

v_call: TRBV9
d_call: NA
j_call: TRBJ1-1
clone_size: NA
cdr3_nt: TGTGCCAGCAGCGTAGCCCCGGATAAGAACACTGAAGCTTTCTTT
cdr3_aa: CASSVAPDKNTEAFF

v_call: TRBV2
d_call: NA
j_call: TRBJ2-5
clone_size: NA
cdr3_nt: TGTGCCAGCAGAGCCCGGACAGCCAACCAAGAGACCCAGTACTTC
cdr3_aa: CASRARTANQETQYF

v_call: TRBV5-4
d_call: TRBD1
j_call: TRBJ2-2
clone_size: few
cdr3_nt: TGTGCCAGCAGCTCCGGGACAGGGCCCACCGGGGAGCTGTTTTTT
cdr3_aa: CASSSGTGPTGELFF